This T cell receptor (beta chain) came from a study of T cell repertoires in cytomegalovirus infection. Study-level background: The authors used CMV epitopes that were HLA-C-restricted (recently identified) and HLA-B-restricted (well studied). CMV infection together with matching HLA type was indicated by public TCR beta signatures.

The CDR3 sequence is 14 residues long. The V gene lost 1 base and the J gene lost 6 bases, with 9 bases spanning the gap. Germline CDR1 MNHEY, CDR2 SMNVEV (reference sequence). Study-wide points: In two of eight donors, the top clonotype was HLA-C-restricted CMV-specific.

Of note for this clonotype: The antigen is unknown.

One entry per CDR3 protein, called by TCRdb with MiXCR from the reads. The profile shows some 800,000 distinct CDR3 sequences, roughly 29% of them singletons. The chain links TRBV27 to TRBJ2-2; D perhaps matches TRBD2 (7 bases). The clonotype comes from a human donor in good health (CMV status not recorded). Some clones in this sample may be carry-over from other donors' samples. The specimen comprised cultured CD8+ T cells from PBMCs, sampled from culture after CMV antigen stimulation. The CDR3 is CASSLLGGAGELFF. Written as DNA, the CDR3 is TGTGCCAGCAGTTTATTAGGGGGGGCCGGGGAGCTGTTTTTT.